These 4 T cell receptor beta chains originate from one sample sequenced in a study of identical twins. Via MiXCR, TCRdb re-called the 5' RACE reads, giving one row per CDR3 protein. Of about 520,000 distinct CDR3 sequences listed, 20% to 25% are singletons. These same data were also listed under a study on T cells expressing NK-cell markers.

Sequenced material: CD4+ T cells sorted from blood. Receptors originate from a young woman in good health.

This clonotype was found many times. The CDR3 reads CASSLGRLSDSYEQYF. CDR3 DNA: TGTGCCAGCAGCTTAGGGAGGTTGAGCGACTCCTACGAGCAGTACTTC. This chain connects TRBV7-2 to TRBJ2-7; weak D call: TRBD2 (5 bases). V lost 1 base to trimming and J lost 0 bases, with 13 bases between them. The germline V gene has CDR1 SGHTA and CDR2 FQGNSA. The CDR3 is 16 residues long. The full variable domain, with the rest looked up from reference TRBV7-2 and TRBJ2-7, is GAGVSQSPSNKVTEKGKDVELRCDPISGHTALYWYRQSLGQGLEFLIYFQGNSAPDKSGLPSDRFSAERTGGSVSTLTIQRTQQEDSAVYLCASSLGRLSDSYEQYFGPGTRLTVT.

This rearrangement joins TRBV3-1 to TRBJ1-4, with 7 bases identical to TRBD1. This CDR3 has 16 residues. The germline gives CDR1 LGHDT, CDR2 YNNKEL (reference sequence). The ends lost 0 bases at V and 7 bases at J; junction bases unmatched: 8. The CDR3, as DNA: TGTGCCAGCAGCCAAGAACCACAGGGGTGGGGTGAAAAACTGTTTTTT. This gives the protein CASSQEPQGWGEKLFF. Together with reference TRBV3-1 and TRBJ1-4, the CDR3 gives the full variable domain: DTAVSQTPKYLVTQMGNDKSIKCEQNLGHDTMYWYKQDSKKFLKIMFSYNNKELIINETVPNRFSPKSPDKAHLNLHINSLELGDSAVYFCASSQEPQGWGEKLFFGSGTQLSVL.

This clonotype was counted at least ten times. The DNA for the CDR3 is TGTGCCAGCAGTGAAACCCGAGGGGAATACAATGAGCAGTTCTTC. The encoded protein is CASSETRGEYNEQFF. V and J are TRBV2 and TRBJ2-1; D assignment may be TRBD1 or TRBD2 (5 bases each). CDR3 size: 15 residues. Looked up from germline, CDR1 is SNHLY and CDR2 is FYNNEI. Trimming removed 2 bases from V and 4 bases from J, with 12 bases in between.

V and J are TRBV5-1 and TRBJ1-2; D is unresolved. With 4 bases removed from V and 6 bases from J, the gap between germline ends came to 13 bases. The CDR3 has 13 amino acids. Germline lookup yields CDR1 SGHRS and CDR2 YFSETQ. Here the CDR3 DNA reads TGCGCCAGCAGCCCGGAGCCCAGTGATGGCTACACCTTC. It codes for CASSPEPSDGYTF.